The 3 T cell receptor beta chains below come from one sample, sequenced in a study of T-cell reconstitution after alpha-beta-depleted transplantation in children. Preparation of the TCRbeta library was carried out with unique molecular identifiers. TCRdb re-called the PCR reads with MiXCR, one entry per CDR3 protein. The sample has over 150,000 distinct CDR3 sequences; approximately 15% are singletons. The specimen comprised PBMCs from the stem cell graft donor, sampled from the stem cell graft. The source of these receptors is a human donor who donated a stem cell graft to a child with acute lymphoblastic leukemia.

The rearrangement joins TRBV5-1 to TRBJ2-3; D may be TRBD1 (6 bases). Trimming took off 5 bases at V and 4 bases at J, with 14 bases between the two ends. The germline CDR1 and CDR2 sequences are SGHRS and YFSETQ. The CDR3 is 14 residues long. CDR3 nucleotide sequence: TGCGCCAGCAGTGCAAACAGGGCCGCAGATACGCAGTATTTT. As protein: CASSANRAADTQYF.

This clonotype appeared many times. The chain combines TRBV20-1 with TRBJ2-2, with unresolved D. The ends were cut back, 3 bases at V and 1 base at J, with 6 bases in the middle. The CDR3 has 13 residues. From germline, CDR1 is DFQATT and CDR2 SNEGSKA (reference sequence). Here the CDR3 DNA reads TGCAGTGCTAGGGGGATGAACACCGGGGAGCTGTTTTTT. It translates to CSARGMNTGELFF.

This clonotype appeared many times. The chain carries TRBV12-3 or TRBV12-4 and TRBJ1-1; unclear D gene. Trimming pared 7 bases from V and 0 bases from J, leaving 12 bases between. The CDR3 loop spans 14 amino acids. CDR3 bases: TGTGCCAGCAACCCAGGCGCTATGAACACTGAAGCTTTCTTT. This gives the protein CASNPGAMNTEAFF.